These T cell receptor beta chains were read from a single sample in a study of identical twins. TCRdb re-derived calls from the 5' RACE reads in MiXCR, one entry per CDR3 protein. The table records roughly 720,000 distinct CDR3 sequences, about 18% of them present only once. Another study also made use of these data, one on T cells expressing NK-cell markers.

The source material was PBMCs. Receptor source: a woman under 30 in good health. Both conserved end residues are part of each CDR3. A D gene is named only where the DNA matches it firmly. Clone size is stated in some rows and not others, as once, few, many or a class when expanded.

clone_size	d_call	v_call	j_call	cdr3_aa	cdr3_nt
-	-	TRBV7-2	TRBJ2-7	CASSSRSSSYEQYF	TGTGCCAGCAGCTCCCGGTCGAGCTCCTACGAGCAGTACTTC
-	-	TRBV20-1	TRBJ2-3	CSAREHPITDTQYF	TGCAGTGCTAGAGAACATCCCATCACAGATACGCAGTATTTT
-	-	TRBV4-3	TRBJ2-1	CASSQDLLVHNEQFF	TGCGCCAGCAGCCAAGATCTCCTGGTACACAATGAGCAGTTCTTC
-	TRBD1	TRBV7-8	TRBJ2-7	CASSLGQTLDEQYF	TGTGCCAGCAGCCTGGGACAGACCCTAGACGAGCAGTACTTC
few	-	TRBV9	TRBJ2-1	CASTPGGGSSYNEQFF	TGTGCCAGCACCCCGGGGGGCGGCAGCTCCTACAATGAGCAGTTCTTC
-	-	TRBV9	TRBJ2-5	CASSGRGKSFRETQYF	TGTGCCAGCAGCGGGAGGGGTAAAAGCTTTAGGGAGACCCAGTACTTC
few	TRBD1	TRBV20-1	TRBJ2-3	CSARNQGVADTQYF	TGCAGTGCTAGAAACCAGGGGGTAGCAGATACGCAGTATTTT
-	-	TRBV24-1	TRBJ2-1	CATSGLQAGEQFF	TGTGCCACCAGTGGGTTACAGGCGGGTGAGCAGTTCTTC
-	-	TRBV18	TRBJ1-2	CASSPPRGPSSIYGYTF	TGTGCCAGCTCACCGCCCCGGGGCCCTAGTTCTATCTATGGCTACACCTTC
-	-	TRBV15	TRBJ2-1	CATSRDQDNEQFF	TGTGCCACCAGCAGAGATCAAGACAATGAGCAGTTCTTC
-	TRBD1	TRBV5-1	TRBJ2-3	CASSTQGASADTQYF	TGCGCCAGCAGCACCCAGGGGGCGAGCGCAGATACGCAGTATTTT
many	-	TRBV6-5	TRBJ2-4	CASSWGEAKNIQYF	TGTGCCAGCAGTTGGGGGGAAGCCAAAAACATTCAGTACTTC
few	-	TRBV10-1	TRBJ2-1	CASSESMSAEQFF	TGCGCCAGCAGTGAGTCGATGTCCGCTGAGCAGTTCTTC
-	-	TRBV20-1	TRBJ1-6	CSAAHGNSPLHF	TGCAGTGCCGCCCATGGCAATTCACCCCTCCACTTT
few	TRBD2	TRBV10-1	TRBJ2-5	CASSGTSAGTQYF	TGCGCCAGCAGTGGGACTAGCGCTGGGACCCAGTACTTC
-	-	TRBV12-3/TRBV12-4	TRBJ1-4	CASSPNSATNEKLFF	TGTGCCAGCAGTCCGAACAGTGCAACTAATGAAAAACTGTTTTTT
few	TRBD1	TRBV10-3	TRBJ2-7	CAISGTGDYEQYF	TGTGCCATCAGTGGGACAGGAGACTACGAGCAGTACTTC
few	TRBD2	TRBV7-2	TRBJ2-7	CASSLSLAGALEQYF	TGTGCCAGCAGCTTGTCACTAGCGGGAGCCCTCGAGCAGTACTTC
few	-	TRBV5-5	TRBJ2-5	CASSLEGGEGETQYF	TGTGCCAGCAGCTTGGAGGGGGGGGAGGGAGAGACCCAGTACTTC
-	-	TRBV20-1	TRBJ2-7	CSARSPGRTYEQYF	TGCAGTGCTAGGTCGCCTGGCAGAACCTACGAGCAGTACTTC
few	TRBD2	TRBV20-1	TRBJ2-1	CSAPPGLAYNEQFF	TGCAGTGCTCCTCCGGGACTAGCCTACAATGAGCAGTTCTTC
once	-	TRBV7-9	TRBJ1-2	CASSLGTGGPARGYTF	TGTGCCAGCAGCTTAGGAACGGGGGGCCCGGCGCGTGGCTACACCTTC
once	-	TRBV25-1	TRBJ2-7	CASSEGKGRVGHF	TGTGCCAGCAGTGAAGGGAAGGGGCGCGTTGGACACTTC
many	TRBD2	TRBV24-1	TRBJ2-1	CATSDPTSGSYNEQFF	TGTGCCACCAGTGACCCCACTAGCGGATCCTACAATGAGCAGTTCTTC
few	TRBD1	TRBV12-3/TRBV12-4	TRBJ2-7	CASKPGTGGYEQYF	TGTGCCAGCAAACCCGGGACAGGGGGCTACGAGCAGTACTTC
few	-	TRBV29-1	TRBJ2-2	CSVEHQNTGELFF	TGCAGCGTTGAGCACCAGAACACCGGGGAGCTGTTTTTT
-	TRBD1	TRBV15	TRBJ2-3	CATSSHRGSADTQYF	TGTGCCACCAGCAGTCACAGGGGATCGGCGGATACGCAGTATTTT
many	TRBD2	TRBV27	TRBJ2-1	CASSLGGRANEQFF	TGTGCCAGCAGTTTGGGCGGGAGGGCCAATGAGCAGTTCTTC
many	-	TRBV6-5	TRBJ2-5	CASSSAGLQLETQYF	TGTGCCAGCAGTTCCGCAGGACTACAATTGGAGACCCAGTACTTC
-	TRBD2	TRBV14	TRBJ2-3	CASSPRVLGAGAQYF	TGTGCCAGCAGCCCGAGGGTGCTGGGTGCGGGGGCGCAGTATTTT
few	-	TRBV20-1	TRBJ2-3	CSASRSQGITDTQYF	TGCAGTGCTAGTCGTTCACAGGGAATCACAGATACGCAGTATTTT
-	-	TRBV12-3/TRBV12-4	TRBJ2-6	CASRVRSGANVLTF	TGTGCCAGCAGGGTGCGCTCTGGGGCCAACGTCCTGACTTTC
few	TRBD2	TRBV20-1	TRBJ2-1	CSAKVPGLVGSGEQFF	TGCAGTGCTAAGGTCCCGGGACTAGTGGGGAGTGGTGAGCAGTTCTTC
few	-	TRBV7-9	TRBJ2-3	CASIGAGTPTDTQYF	TGTGCCAGCATCGGGGCAGGGACCCCCACAGATACGCAGTATTTT
-	TRBD2	TRBV7-8	TRBJ2-1	CASSFQIAGTSGSEQFF	TGTGCCAGCAGTTTTCAAATCGCCGGGACTAGCGGGAGTGAGCAGTTCTTC
few	-	TRBV21-1	TRBJ1-2	CASSPFPNYGYTF	TGTGCCAGCAGCCCCTTCCCTAACTATGGCTACACCTTC
few	-	TRBV6-1	TRBJ2-7	CASSSAAVGEQYF	TGTGCCAGCAGCTCCGCCGCTGTGGGGGAGCAGTACTTC
few	TRBD2	TRBV6-1	TRBJ2-2	CATRTSANTGELFF	TGTGCCACCAGGACTAGCGCCAACACCGGGGAGCTGTTTTTT
-	-	TRBV27	TRBJ2-3	CASSLLRGYGSGQYF	TGTGCCAGCAGTTTATTACGAGGTTATGGTAGTGGGCAGTATTTT
few	TRBD2	TRBV10-3	TRBJ2-3	CAISAFTSGGQTTQYF	TGTGCCATCAGCGCCTTCACTAGCGGGGGACAGACTACGCAGTATTTT
-	-	TRBV5-1	TRBJ2-1	CASSLSPVLTNEQFF	TGCGCCAGCAGCTTGTCTCCGGTTTTAACCAATGAGCAGTTCTTC
-	-	TRBV10-3	TRBJ2-3	CAISPIQTGREYTQYF	TGTGCCATCAGCCCGATACAGACAGGAAGAGAATATACGCAGTATTTT
-	-	TRBV7-2	TRBJ2-6	CASSWVWSGANVLTF	TGTGCCAGCAGCTGGGTCTGGTCTGGGGCCAACGTCCTGACTTTC